This T cell receptor (beta chain) came from a study of cytotoxic CD8 clonotypes in ibrutinib-treated CLL. The method was immunoSEQ multiplex PCR; TCRdb's version includes in-frame clones alone and lacks a portion of them. The profile covers hundreds of thousands of clones, with roughly 73% appearing a single time and over 9.5% taken by the ten largest. Germline assignment: CDR1 MNHEY and CDR2 SMNVEV (reference sequence). CDR3 length: 15 residues. Trimming stripped 1 base from V and 1 base from J, with 11 bases between. This TCR was recovered from a human donor with chronic lymphocytic leukemia. The gene calls are TRBV27 and TRBJ2-7; no reliable D call. The material was PBMCs, obtained after 12 months of ibrutinib treatment. CDR3 amino acids: CASSLFGYPSYEQYF. CDR3 nucleotides: TGTGCCAGCAGTTTATTTGGCTATCCGTCCTACGAGCAGTACTTC.